The 7 T cell receptor beta chains below all came from one sample that was sequenced in a study of cytomegalovirus exposure and HLA in healthy donors (dated by TCRdb to between 2016 and 2019). Libraries were prepared through the immunoSEQ multiplex PCR assay. A mixture of 60 forward primers for TCR Vbeta segments and 13 reverse primers for TCR Jbeta segments was used in the multiplex PCR. TCRdb carries this immuneACCESS record with in-frame sequences only. Its versions omit some clonotypes, under half of them owing to an unresolved V gene in the studies checked, with the rest unexplained. This sample holds over 150,000 clones; under 90% were observed only once. 4.8% of the sample comes from the top ten. The specimen was PBMCs. The receptors were gathered from a man aged 18 to 30 in good health and CMV-seronegative.

V usage is TRBV27 and J usage is TRBJ2-3, with D perhaps matching TRBD2 (6 bases). V lost 3 bases and J lost 3, with 13 bases in between. This CDR3 region has 15 residues. Germline CDR1 MNHEY, CDR2 SMNVEV (reference sequence). CDR3 nucleotides: TGTGCCAGCAGTTTTGTCCCGGGACTTACAGATACGCAGTATTTT. Translation: CASSFVPGLTDTQYF.

The chain employs TRBV19 and TRBJ2-1, with D maybe TRBD2 (6 bases). CDR3 length: 15 amino acids. Trimming left V 1 base short and J 4 bases short, with 11 bases between. Per germline, CDR1 LNHDA and CDR2 SQIVND (reference sequence). Here the CDR3 reads CASSIVSGPYNEQFF. The CDR3 region has the DNA TGTGCCAGTAGTATAGTTAGCGGTCCTTACAATGAGCAGTTCTTC.

The V and J genes are TRBV19 and TRBJ2-5; 7 bases match TRBD1. Germline values: CDR1 LNHDA, CDR2 SQIVND (reference sequence). This CDR3 comprises 15 residues. V was clipped by 3 bases and J by 2 bases; unmatched bases: 6. The CDR3 sequence is CASSIPGRGQETQYF. The CDR3 region has the DNA TGTGCCAGTAGTATTCCGGGCAGGGGGCAAGAGACCCAGTACTTC.

The J gene is TRBJ2-4, the V gene TRBV19; 9 bases align to TRBD1. Germline V gene data show CDR1 as LNHDA and CDR2 as SQIVND (reference sequence). V shed 7 bases, J shed 6 bases, and the junction held 7 bases outside the gene matches. This CDR3 contains 14 residues. The CDR3, as DNA: TGTGCCAGTATGAGGCCGGGACAGGGAAACATTCAGTACTTC. This codes for CASMRPGQGNIQYF.

The sample holds a few counts of this clone. CDR3 protein: CASSLADEQFF. The CDR3 coding sequence is TGTGCCAGCAGCTTGGCGGATGAGCAGTTCTTC. This chain connects TRBV7-9 to TRBJ2-1; D gene uncertain. This CDR3 has 11 residues. Germline assignment: CDR1 SEHNR and CDR2 FQNEAQ (reference sequence). Deletions cut 3 bases from V and 8 bases from J, with 5 bases between. The full variable domain, completed using reference TRBV7-9 and TRBJ2-1, is DTGVSQNPRHKITKRGQNVTFRCDPISEHNRLYWYRQTLGQGPEFLTYFQNEAQLEKSRLLSDRFSAERPKGSFSTLEIQRTEQGDSAMYLCASSLADEQFFGPGTRLTVL.

V gene TRBV5-1 combines with J gene TRBJ2-1, with 9 positions matching TRBD1. CDR1 is SGHRS, CDR2 YFSETQ, per germline. The J segment lost 10 bases and the V segment lost 5 bases, leaving 10 bases of the junction unmatched. This CDR3 has 14 amino acids. CDR3 sequence: CASSTGQGSSEQFF. The CDR3 nucleotides are TGCGCCAGCAGTACGGGACAGGGCTCTTCGGAGCAGTTCTTC.

CDR3 sequence (DNA): TGTGCCAGCTCACCAACCGGGAGGGTAGGCAATGAGCAGTTCTTC. It specifies CASSPTGRVGNEQFF. The rearrangement uses TRBV18 and TRBJ2-1; 8 bases line up with TRBD2. V lost 2 bases and J lost 6; bases outside the gene matches: 6. The CDR3 runs 15 residues. The germline CDR1 and CDR2 sequences are KGHSH and LQKENI.